This is a list of T cell receptor beta chains from one sample in a study of T cells in Graves' hyperthyroidism and ophthalmopathy. Each CDR3 protein is one row after TCRdb ran MiXCR on the multiplex PCR reads. The table has about 840,000 distinct CDR3 sequences, 35% to 45% seen once. The sequenced material came from blood. Receptor source: a man in his late teens or twenties with Graves' hyperthyroidism. CDR3s leave out the opening cysteine and the closing phenylalanine or tryptophan.

cdr3_length: 12; v_call: TRBV12-3/TRBV12-4; j_call: TRBJ1-4; cdr3_aa: ASSFSPLEGKLF
cdr3_length: 11; v_call: TRBV29-1; j_call: TRBJ2-6; cdr3_aa: SGLLSGANVLT
cdr3_length: 11; v_call: TRBV12-3/TRBV12-4; j_call: TRBJ2-7; cdr3_aa: ASTKSSAYEQY
cdr3_length: 12; v_call: TRBV7-9; j_call: TRBJ1-4; cdr3_aa: ASSHGRINEKLF
cdr3_length: 11; v_call: TRBV7-3; j_call: TRBJ1-2; cdr3_aa: ASSQEGGGGYT
cdr3_length: 11; v_call: TRBV24-1; j_call: TRBJ2-3; cdr3_aa: ATREAGKDTQY
cdr3_length: 12; v_call: TRBV9; j_call: TRBJ1-1; cdr3_aa: ASSVDLGKTEAF
cdr3_length: 12; v_call: TRBV29-1; j_call: TRBJ2-2; cdr3_aa: SVEGGGSGWGLF
cdr3_length: 15; v_call: TRBV7-6; j_call: TRBJ1-6; cdr3_aa: ASSQDPTDDYNSPLH
cdr3_length: 10; v_call: TRBV20-1; j_call: TRBJ2-7; cdr3_aa: SARDISYEQY
cdr3_length: 14; v_call: TRBV5-6; j_call: TRBJ1-1; cdr3_aa: ASSSLFNRGNTEAF
cdr3_length: 12; v_call: TRBV6-5; j_call: TRBJ2-7; cdr3_aa: ASSYQTGAYEQY
cdr3_length: 11; v_call: TRBV20-1; j_call: TRBJ2-7; cdr3_aa: SASRLAGYEQY
cdr3_length: 14; v_call: TRBV2; j_call: TRBJ1-6; cdr3_aa: ASSQTGTGGGSPLH
cdr3_length: 14; v_call: TRBV7-9; j_call: TRBJ1-2; cdr3_aa: ASSLPTGIDHYGYT
cdr3_length: 14; v_call: TRBV15; j_call: TRBJ1-5; cdr3_aa: ATSPSTGDSNQPQH
cdr3_length: 14; v_call: TRBV19; j_call: TRBJ2-5; cdr3_aa: ASSRSGTQGRETQY
cdr3_length: 11; v_call: TRBV2; j_call: TRBJ1-2; cdr3_aa: ALGGYPSDGYT
cdr3_length: 15; v_call: TRBV9; j_call: TRBJ2-2; cdr3_aa: ASSNTRLAGNTGELF
cdr3_length: 12; v_call: TRBV7-6; j_call: TRBJ1-5; cdr3_aa: ASSLAGGFYDEH
cdr3_length: 12; v_call: TRBV12-3/TRBV12-4; j_call: TRBJ1-3; cdr3_aa: ASSSSHRGNTIY
cdr3_length: 13; v_call: TRBV5-1; j_call: TRBJ2-7; cdr3_aa: ASSFSGGPSYEQY
cdr3_length: 14; v_call: TRBV6-5; j_call: TRBJ2-7; cdr3_aa: ASSYPRQAGSYEQY
cdr3_length: 13; v_call: TRBV15; j_call: TRBJ2-5; cdr3_aa: ATSRVRDSNQPQY
cdr3_length: 14; v_call: TRBV5-1; j_call: TRBJ1-4; cdr3_aa: ASSLGGQATNEKLF
cdr3_length: 10; v_call: TRBV5-1; j_call: TRBJ2-6; cdr3_aa: ASSLAANVLT
cdr3_length: 13; v_call: TRBV6-6; j_call: TRBJ2-5; cdr3_aa: ASSEAAGGPETQY
cdr3_length: 13; v_call: TRBV12-3/TRBV12-4; j_call: TRBJ2-7; cdr3_aa: ASSSWGRSSYEQY
cdr3_length: 14; v_call: TRBV9; j_call: TRBJ2-2; cdr3_aa: ASSLDRTTNTGELF
cdr3_length: 13; v_call: TRBV4-1; j_call: TRBJ1-1; cdr3_aa: ASSDTPGTHTEAF
cdr3_length: 11; v_call: TRBV15; j_call: TRBJ1-1; cdr3_aa: ATSRGGATEAF
cdr3_length: 11; v_call: TRBV5-1; j_call: TRBJ2-7; cdr3_aa: ASSLQYVGEQY
cdr3_length: 13; v_call: TRBV7-9; j_call: TRBJ1-6; cdr3_aa: ASSPMQGENSPLH
cdr3_length: 13; v_call: TRBV4-2; j_call: TRBJ2-7; cdr3_aa: ASSQDMGQHYEQY
cdr3_length: 12; v_call: TRBV10-3; j_call: TRBJ2-6; cdr3_aa: AISGGPGANVLT
cdr3_length: 12; v_call: TRBV19; j_call: TRBJ1-5; cdr3_aa: ASSIVVGNQPQH
cdr3_length: 12; v_call: TRBV7-3; j_call: TRBJ1-2; cdr3_aa: ASSSRQGEGGYT
cdr3_length: 14; v_call: TRBV10-3; j_call: TRBJ1-2; cdr3_aa: ASSYSKNPTHYGYT
cdr3_length: 14; v_call: TRBV7-2; j_call: TRBJ1-6; cdr3_aa: ASSQATDLLNSPLH
cdr3_length: 11; v_call: TRBV12-3/TRBV12-4; j_call: TRBJ1-2; cdr3_aa: AIYPGQGDGYT
cdr3_length: 13; v_call: TRBV4-1; j_call: TRBJ1-1; cdr3_aa: ASSLEKRGATEAF
cdr3_length: 13; v_call: TRBV10-2; j_call: TRBJ1-3; cdr3_aa: ASSESAGGGNTIY
cdr3_length: 11; v_call: TRBV20-1; j_call: TRBJ2-2; cdr3_aa: SARERVTGELF
cdr3_length: 12; v_call: TRBV20-1; j_call: TRBJ1-1; cdr3_aa: SARIGRVNTEAF
cdr3_length: 14; v_call: TRBV2; j_call: TRBJ2-2; cdr3_aa: ASRAHGLAGEGELF
cdr3_length: 14; v_call: TRBV5-1; j_call: TRBJ2-7; cdr3_aa: ASSWQTSGETYEQY
cdr3_length: 10; v_call: TRBV6-5; j_call: TRBJ2-7; cdr3_aa: ASSSDGQEQY
cdr3_length: 12; v_call: TRBV20-1; j_call: TRBJ1-2; cdr3_aa: SARVETEHYGYT
cdr3_length: 12; v_call: TRBV10-1; j_call: TRBJ1-1; cdr3_aa: ASSDGDTHTEAF
cdr3_length: 13; v_call: TRBV6-5; j_call: TRBJ1-6; cdr3_aa: ASSYSWDRYSPLH